Reported below is one T cell receptor beta chain. The target antigen is unknown. This specimen comes from a study of CD4 T cells in relation to SARS-CoV-2 and coronaviruses. The table came from immunoSEQ multiplex PCR; TCRdb's copy has only in-frame clones and leaves some out. The table lists some 26,000 clones, 74% of them singletons. Trimming at V came to 3 bases and at J to 6 bases, leaving 7 bases not matched to a gene. Germline CDR1 GTSNPN, CDR2 SVGIG (reference sequence). The CDR3 totals 15 residues. CD4+ T cells from unexposed donors were obtained before the COVID-19 pandemic (2011-2018). After roughly ten days of culture, CD4+ T cells were isolated.

The chain joins TRBV30 to TRBJ2-7; TRBD2 matches at 14 bases. This receptor was taken from a human donor in good health. The sample comprised CD4+ T cells from PBMCs, cultured in vitro. The CDR3 DNA reads as TGTGCCTGGAGGGAAGGACTAGCGGGAGGTGGCGAGCAGTACTTC. This sequence encodes CAWREGLAGGGEQYF.